Sequencing of this T cell receptor (beta chain) was carried out in a study of T-cell memory formation after mild COVID-19. MiXCR, run by TCRdb on the 5' RACE reads, gives a single entry per CDR3 protein. The table shows around 180,000 distinct CDR3 sequences, with roughly 17% occurring only once. This clonotype was observed at least ten times. The specimen was PBMCs or a T cell subset sorted from them (not recorded which). The receptor was derived from an adult woman who had mild COVID-19 (a few samples of this study predate the infection). Cell type and time point are not known.

CDR3 region: CASSRTYQDHITDTQYF. The CDR3 nucleotides read TGCGCCAGCAGCCGAACCTACCAGGATCACATCACAGATACGCAGTATTTT. This chain links TRBV5-1 with TRBJ2-3; the D is unclear. This CDR3 region has 17 residues. Per the germline V gene, CDR1 is SGHRS and CDR2 is YFSETQ. Trimming left V 4 bases short and J 2 bases short, with 20 bases between.